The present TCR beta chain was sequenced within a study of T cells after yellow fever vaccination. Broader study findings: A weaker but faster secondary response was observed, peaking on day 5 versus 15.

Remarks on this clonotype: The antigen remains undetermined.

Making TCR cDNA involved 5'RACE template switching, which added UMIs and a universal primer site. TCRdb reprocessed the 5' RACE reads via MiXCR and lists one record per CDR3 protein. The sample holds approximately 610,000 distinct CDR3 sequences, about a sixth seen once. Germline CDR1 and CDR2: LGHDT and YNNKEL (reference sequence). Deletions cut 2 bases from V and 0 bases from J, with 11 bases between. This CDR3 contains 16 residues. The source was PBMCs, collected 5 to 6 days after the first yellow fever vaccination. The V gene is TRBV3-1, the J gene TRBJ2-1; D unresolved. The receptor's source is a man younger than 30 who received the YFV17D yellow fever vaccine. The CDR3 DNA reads TGTGCCAGCAGCCAAAGGGCCGCTCCCTCCTACAATGAGCAGTTCTTC. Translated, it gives CASSQRAAPSYNEQFF.